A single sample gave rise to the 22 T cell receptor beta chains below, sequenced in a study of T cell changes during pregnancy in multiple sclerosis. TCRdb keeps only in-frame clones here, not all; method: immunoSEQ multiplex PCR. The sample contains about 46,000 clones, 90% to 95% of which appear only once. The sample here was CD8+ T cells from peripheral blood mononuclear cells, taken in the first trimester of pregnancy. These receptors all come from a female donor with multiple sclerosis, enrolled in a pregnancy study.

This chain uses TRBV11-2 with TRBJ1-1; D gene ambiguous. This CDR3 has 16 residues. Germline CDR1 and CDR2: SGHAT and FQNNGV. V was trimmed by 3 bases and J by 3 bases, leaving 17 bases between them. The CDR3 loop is CASSFPRGLEHTEAFF. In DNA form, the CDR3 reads TGTGCCAGCAGCTTCCCACGGGGTCTGGAGCACACTGAAGCTTTCTTT. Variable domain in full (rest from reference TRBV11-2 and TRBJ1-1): EAGVAQSPRYKIIEKRQSVAFWCNPISGHATLYWYQQILGQGPKLLIQFQNNGVVDDSQLPKDRFSAERLKGVDSTLKIQPAKLEDSAVYLCASSFPRGLEHTEAFFGQGTRLTVV.

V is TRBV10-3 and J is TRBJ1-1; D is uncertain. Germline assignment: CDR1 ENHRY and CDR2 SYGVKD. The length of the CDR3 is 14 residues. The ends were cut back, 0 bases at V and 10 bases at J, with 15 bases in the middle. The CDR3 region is CAISESGASLVAFF. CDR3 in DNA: TGTGCCATCAGTGAGTCGGGAGCGAGTCTGGTAGCTTTCTTT.

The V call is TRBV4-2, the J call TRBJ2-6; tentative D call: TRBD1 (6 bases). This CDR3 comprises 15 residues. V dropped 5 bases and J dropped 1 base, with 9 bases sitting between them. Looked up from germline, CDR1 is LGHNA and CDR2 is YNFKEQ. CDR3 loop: CASSETGSGANVLTF. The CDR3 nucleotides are TGTGCCAGCAGCGAAACAGGGTCTGGGGCCAACGTCCTGACTTTC.

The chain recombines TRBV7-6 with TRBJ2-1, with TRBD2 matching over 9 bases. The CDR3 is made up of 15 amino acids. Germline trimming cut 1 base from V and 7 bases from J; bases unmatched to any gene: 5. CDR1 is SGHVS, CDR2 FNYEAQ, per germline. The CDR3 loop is CASSLVAGGDNEQFF. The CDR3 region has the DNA TGTGCCAGCAGCTTAGTTGCGGGGGGGGATAATGAGCAGTTCTTC.

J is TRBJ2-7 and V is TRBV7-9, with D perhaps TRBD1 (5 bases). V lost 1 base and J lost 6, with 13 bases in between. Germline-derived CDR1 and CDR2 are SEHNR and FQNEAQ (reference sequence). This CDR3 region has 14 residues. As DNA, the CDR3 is TGTGCCAGCAGCTTAGTAGTAGGGGTGAGCGAGCAGTACTTC. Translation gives CASSLVVGVSEQYF.

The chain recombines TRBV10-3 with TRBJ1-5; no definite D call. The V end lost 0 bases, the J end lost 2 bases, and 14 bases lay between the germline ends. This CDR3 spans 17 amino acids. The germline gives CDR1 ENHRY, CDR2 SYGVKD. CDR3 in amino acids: CAISESGGFYGNQPQHF. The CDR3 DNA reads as TGTGCCATCAGTGAGTCTGGAGGGTTCTATGGCAATCAGCCCCAGCATTTT.

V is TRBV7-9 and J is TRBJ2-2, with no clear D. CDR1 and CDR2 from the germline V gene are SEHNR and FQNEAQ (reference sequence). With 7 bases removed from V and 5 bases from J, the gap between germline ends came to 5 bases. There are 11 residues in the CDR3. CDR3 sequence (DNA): TGTGCCAGCAAATCTACCGGGGAGCTGTTTTTT. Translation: CASKSTGELFF.

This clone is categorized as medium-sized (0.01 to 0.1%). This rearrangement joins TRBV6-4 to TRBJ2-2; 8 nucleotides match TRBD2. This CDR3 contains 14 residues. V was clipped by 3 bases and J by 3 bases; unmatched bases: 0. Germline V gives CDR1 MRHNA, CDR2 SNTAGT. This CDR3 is CASSERGDTGELFF. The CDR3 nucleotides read TGTGCCAGCAGTGAGCGGGGGGACACCGGGGAGCTGTTTTTT.

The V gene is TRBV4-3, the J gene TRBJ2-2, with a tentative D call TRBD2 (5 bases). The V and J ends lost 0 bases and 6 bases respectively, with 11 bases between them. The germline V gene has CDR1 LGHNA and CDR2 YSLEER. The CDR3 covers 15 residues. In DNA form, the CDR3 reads TGCGCCAGCAGCCAAGATAAAGCTAGCCCCGGGGAGCTGTTTTTT. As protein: CASSQDKASPGELFF.

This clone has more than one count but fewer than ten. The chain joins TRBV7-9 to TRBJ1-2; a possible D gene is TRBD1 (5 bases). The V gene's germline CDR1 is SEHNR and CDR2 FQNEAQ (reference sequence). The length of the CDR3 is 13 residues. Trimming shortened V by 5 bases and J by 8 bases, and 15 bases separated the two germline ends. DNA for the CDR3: TGTGCCAGCAGCCGGGACCCGGAGGGAGGCTACACCTTC. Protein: CASSRDPEGGYTF.

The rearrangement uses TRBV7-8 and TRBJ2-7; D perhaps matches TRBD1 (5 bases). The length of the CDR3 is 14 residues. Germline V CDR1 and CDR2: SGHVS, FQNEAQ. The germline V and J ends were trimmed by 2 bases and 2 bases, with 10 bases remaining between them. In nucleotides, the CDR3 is TGTGCCAGCAGCTTACAGGGATCCCCCTACGAGCAGTACTTC. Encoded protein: CASSLQGSPYEQYF.

The CDR3 loop is CASSDFSQGAEAFF. CDR3 bases: TGTGCCAGCAGTGATTTTTCACAGGGGGCCGAAGCTTTCTTT. V is TRBV6-1 and J is TRBJ1-1; TRBD1 matches at 9 bases. The J segment lost 8 bases and the V segment lost 3 bases, leaving 7 bases of the junction unmatched. CDR3 length: 14 residues. Per the germline V gene, CDR1 is MNHNS and CDR2 is SASEGT.

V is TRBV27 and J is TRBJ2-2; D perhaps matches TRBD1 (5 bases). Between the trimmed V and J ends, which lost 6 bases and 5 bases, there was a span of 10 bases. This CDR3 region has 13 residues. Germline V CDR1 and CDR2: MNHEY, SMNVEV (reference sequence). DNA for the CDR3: TGTGCCAGCAGGGGGCTGTCGACCGGGGAGCTGTTTTTT. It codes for CASRGLSTGELFF.

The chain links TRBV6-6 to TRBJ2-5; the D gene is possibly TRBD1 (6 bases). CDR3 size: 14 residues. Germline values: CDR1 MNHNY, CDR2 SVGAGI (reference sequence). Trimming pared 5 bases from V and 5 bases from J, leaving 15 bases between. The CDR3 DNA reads TGTGCCAGCAGTCCACAGGGTCCAGGGGAGACCCAGTACTTC. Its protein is CASSPQGPGETQYF.

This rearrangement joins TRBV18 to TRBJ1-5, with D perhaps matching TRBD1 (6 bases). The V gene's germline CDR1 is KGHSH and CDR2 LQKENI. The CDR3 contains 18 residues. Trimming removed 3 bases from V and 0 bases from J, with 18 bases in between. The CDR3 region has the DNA TGTGCCAGCTCACCCCCCCCAGGGGAGATCTATAGCAATCAGCCCCAGCATTTT. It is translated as CASSPPPGEIYSNQPQHF. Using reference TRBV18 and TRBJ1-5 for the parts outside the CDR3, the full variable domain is NAGVMQNPRHLVRRRGQEARLRCSPMKGHSHVYWYRQLPEEGLKFMVYLQKENIIDESGMPKERFSAEFPKEGPSILRIQQVVRGDSAAYFCASSPPPGEIYSNQPQHFGDGTRLSIL.

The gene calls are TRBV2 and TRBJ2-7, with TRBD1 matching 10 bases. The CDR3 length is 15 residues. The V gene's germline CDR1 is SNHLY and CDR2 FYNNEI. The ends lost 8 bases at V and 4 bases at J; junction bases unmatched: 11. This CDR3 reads CASGSGTGVLYEQYF. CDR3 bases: TGTGCCAGCGGATCCGGGACAGGGGTTTTGTACGAGCAGTACTTC.

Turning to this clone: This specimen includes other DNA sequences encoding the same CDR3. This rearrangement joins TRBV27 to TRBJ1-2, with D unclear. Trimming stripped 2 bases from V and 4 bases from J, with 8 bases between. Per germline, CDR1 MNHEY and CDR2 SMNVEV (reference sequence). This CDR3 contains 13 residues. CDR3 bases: TGTGCCAGCAGTTTAACTGTTTCCTATGGCTACACCTTC. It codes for CASSLTVSYGYTF.

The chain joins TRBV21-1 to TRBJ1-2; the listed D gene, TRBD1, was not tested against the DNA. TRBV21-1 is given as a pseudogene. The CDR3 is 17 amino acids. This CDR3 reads CASSPSEGAGGDYGYTF. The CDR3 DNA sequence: TGTGCCAGCAGCCCATCCGAGGGGGCAGGAGGGGACTATGGCTACACCTTC.

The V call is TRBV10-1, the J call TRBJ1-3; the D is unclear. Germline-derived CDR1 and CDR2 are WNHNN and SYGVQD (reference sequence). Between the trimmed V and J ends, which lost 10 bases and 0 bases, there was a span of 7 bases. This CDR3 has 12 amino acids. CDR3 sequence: CATRDSGNTIYF. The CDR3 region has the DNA TGCGCCACCCGGGACTCTGGAAACACCATATATTTT.

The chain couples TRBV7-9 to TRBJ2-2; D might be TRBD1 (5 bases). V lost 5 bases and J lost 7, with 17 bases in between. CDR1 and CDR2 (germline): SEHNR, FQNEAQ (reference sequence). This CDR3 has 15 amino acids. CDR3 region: CASSHHPAGYGELFF. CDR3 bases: TGTGCCAGCAGCCATCACCCGGCAGGGTACGGGGAGCTGTTTTTT.

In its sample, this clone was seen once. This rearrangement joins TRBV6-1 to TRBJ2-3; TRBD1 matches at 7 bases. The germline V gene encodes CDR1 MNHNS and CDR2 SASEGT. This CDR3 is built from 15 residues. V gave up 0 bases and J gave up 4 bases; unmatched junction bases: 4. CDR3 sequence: CASSEAKGGADTQYF. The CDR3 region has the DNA TGTGCCAGCAGTGAAGCCAAAGGGGGCGCAGATACGCAGTATTTT.

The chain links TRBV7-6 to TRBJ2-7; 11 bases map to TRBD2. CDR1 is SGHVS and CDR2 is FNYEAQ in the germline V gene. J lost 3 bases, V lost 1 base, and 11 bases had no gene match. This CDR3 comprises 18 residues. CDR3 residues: CASSLETSGSDLNYEQYF. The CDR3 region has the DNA TGTGCCAGCAGCTTAGAAACTAGCGGGAGCGACCTAAACTACGAGCAGTACTTC.